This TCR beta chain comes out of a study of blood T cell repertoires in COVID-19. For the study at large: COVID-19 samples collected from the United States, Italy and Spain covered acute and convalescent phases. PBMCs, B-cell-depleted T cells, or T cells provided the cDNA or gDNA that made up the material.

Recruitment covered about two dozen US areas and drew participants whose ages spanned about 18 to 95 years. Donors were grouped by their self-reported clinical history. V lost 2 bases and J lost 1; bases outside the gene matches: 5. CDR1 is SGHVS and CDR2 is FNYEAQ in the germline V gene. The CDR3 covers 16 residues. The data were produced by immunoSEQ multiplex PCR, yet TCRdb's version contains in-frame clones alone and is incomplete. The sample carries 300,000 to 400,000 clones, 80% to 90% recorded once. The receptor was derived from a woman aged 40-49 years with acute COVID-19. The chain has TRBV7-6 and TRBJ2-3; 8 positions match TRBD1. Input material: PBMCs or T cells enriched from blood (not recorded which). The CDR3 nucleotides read TGTGCCAGCAGCTTACCTGACAGGGGAGGCACAGATACGCAGTATTTT. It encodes CASSLPDRGGTDTQYF.